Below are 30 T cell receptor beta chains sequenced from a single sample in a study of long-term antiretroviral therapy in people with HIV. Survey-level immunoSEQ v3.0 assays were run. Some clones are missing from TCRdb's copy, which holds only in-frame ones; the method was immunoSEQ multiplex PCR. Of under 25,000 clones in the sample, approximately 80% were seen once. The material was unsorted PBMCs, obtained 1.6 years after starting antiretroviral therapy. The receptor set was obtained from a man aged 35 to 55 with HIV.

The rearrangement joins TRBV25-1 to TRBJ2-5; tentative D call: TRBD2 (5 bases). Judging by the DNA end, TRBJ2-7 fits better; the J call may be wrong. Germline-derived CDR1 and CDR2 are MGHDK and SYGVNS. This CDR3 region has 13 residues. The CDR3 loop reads CASSREFPYEQYF. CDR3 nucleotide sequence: TGTGCCAGCAGTAGGGAGTTCCCCTACGAGCAGTACTTC.

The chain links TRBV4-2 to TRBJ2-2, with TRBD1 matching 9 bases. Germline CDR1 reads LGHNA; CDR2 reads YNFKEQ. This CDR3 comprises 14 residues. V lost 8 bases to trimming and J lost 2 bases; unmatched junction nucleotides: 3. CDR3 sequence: CASGQGTNTGELFF. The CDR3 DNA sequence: TGTGCCAGCGGACAGGGGACAAACACCGGGGAGCTGTTTTTT.

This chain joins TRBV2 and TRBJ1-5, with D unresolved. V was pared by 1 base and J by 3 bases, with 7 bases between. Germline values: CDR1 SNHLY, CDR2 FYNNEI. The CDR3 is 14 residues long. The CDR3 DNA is TGTGCCAGCAGTGAAGAGGGATACAATCAGCCCCAGCATTTT. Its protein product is CASSEEGYNQPQHF.

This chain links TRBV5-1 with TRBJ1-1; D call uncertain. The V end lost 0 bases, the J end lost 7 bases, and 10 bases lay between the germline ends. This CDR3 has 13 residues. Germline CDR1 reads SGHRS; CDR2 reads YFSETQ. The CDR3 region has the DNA TGCGCCAGCAGCTTGGTAGGGCGGCTTGAAGCTTTCTTT. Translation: CASSLVGRLEAFF.

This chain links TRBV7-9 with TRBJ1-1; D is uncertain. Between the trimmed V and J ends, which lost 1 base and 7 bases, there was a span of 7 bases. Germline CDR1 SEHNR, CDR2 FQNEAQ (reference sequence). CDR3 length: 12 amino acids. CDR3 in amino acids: CASSLVPVEAFF. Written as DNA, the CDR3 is TGTGCCAGCAGCTTAGTGCCAGTTGAAGCTTTCTTT.

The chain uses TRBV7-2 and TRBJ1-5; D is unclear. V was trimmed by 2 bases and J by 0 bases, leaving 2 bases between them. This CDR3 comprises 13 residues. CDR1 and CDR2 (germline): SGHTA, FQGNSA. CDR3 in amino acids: CASSLHSNQPQHF. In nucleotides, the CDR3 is TGTGCCAGCAGCTTACATAGCAATCAGCCCCAGCATTTT. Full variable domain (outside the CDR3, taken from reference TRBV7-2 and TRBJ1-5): GAGVSQSPSNKVTEKGKDVELRCDPISGHTALYWYRQSLGQGLEFLIYFQGNSAPDKSGLPSDRFSAERTGGSVSTLTIQRTQQEDSAVYLCASSLHSNQPQHFGDGTRLSIL.

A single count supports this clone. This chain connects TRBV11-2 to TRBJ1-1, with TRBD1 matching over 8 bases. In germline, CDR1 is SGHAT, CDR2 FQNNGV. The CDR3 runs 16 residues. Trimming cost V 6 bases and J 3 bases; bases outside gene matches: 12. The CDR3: CASRSAGTGVYTEAFF. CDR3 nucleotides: TGTGCCAGCAGGTCGGCCGGGACAGGAGTCTACACTGAAGCTTTCTTT.

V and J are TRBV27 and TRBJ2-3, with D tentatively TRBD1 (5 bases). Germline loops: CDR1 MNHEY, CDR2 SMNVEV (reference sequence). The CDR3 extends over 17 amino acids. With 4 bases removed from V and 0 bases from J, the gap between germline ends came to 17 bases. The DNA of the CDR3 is TGTGCCAGCAGTTCTTCAGGACAAGTACATAGCACAGATACGCAGTATTTT. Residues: CASSSSGQVHSTDTQYF.

Here the CDR3 DNA reads TGCGCCAGCAGCAGAACCGGGACCCTGAGGGGGACCGGGGAGCTGTTTTTT. Its translation is CASSRTGTLRGTGELFF. The rearrangement joins TRBV5-1 to TRBJ2-2; D is perhaps TRBD1 (6 bases). Trimming took off 4 bases at V and 5 bases at J, with 21 bases between the two ends. The CDR3 totals 17 residues. Germline assignment: CDR1 SGHRS and CDR2 YFSETQ.

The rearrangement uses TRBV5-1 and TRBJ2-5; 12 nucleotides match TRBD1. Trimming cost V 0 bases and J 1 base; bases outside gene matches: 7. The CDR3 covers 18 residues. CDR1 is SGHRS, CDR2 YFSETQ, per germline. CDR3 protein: CASSLGGTGGPVQETQYF. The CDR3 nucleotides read TGCGCCAGCAGCTTGGGCGGGACAGGGGGCCCCGTCCAAGAGACCCAGTACTTC. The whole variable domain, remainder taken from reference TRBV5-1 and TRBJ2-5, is KAGVTQTPRYLIKTRGQQVTLSCSPISGHRSVSWYQQTPGQGLQFLFEYFSETQRNKGNFPGRFSGRQFSNSRSEMNVSTLELGDSALYLCASSLGGTGGPVQETQYFGPGTRLLVL.

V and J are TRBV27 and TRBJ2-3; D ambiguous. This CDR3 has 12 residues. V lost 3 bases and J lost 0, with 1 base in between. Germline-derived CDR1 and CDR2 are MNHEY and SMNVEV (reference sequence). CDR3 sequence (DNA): TGTGCCAGCAGTTTTAGCACAGATACGCAGTATTTT. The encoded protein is CASSFSTDTQYF.

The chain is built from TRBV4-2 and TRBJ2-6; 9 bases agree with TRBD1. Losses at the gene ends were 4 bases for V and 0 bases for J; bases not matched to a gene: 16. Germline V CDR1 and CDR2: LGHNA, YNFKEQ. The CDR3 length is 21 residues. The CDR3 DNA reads TGTGCCAGCAGCCCCGATTTCGGACAGGGGCCACCATTCTCTGGGGCCAACGTCCTGACTTTC. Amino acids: CASSPDFGQGPPFSGANVLTF.

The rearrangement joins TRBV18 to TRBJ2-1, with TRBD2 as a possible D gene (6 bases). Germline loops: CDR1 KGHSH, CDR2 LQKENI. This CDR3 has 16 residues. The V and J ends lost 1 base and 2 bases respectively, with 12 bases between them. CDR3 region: CASSPLRERTYNEQFF. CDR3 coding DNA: TGTGCCAGCTCACCACTCCGGGAGAGGACCTACAATGAGCAGTTCTTC.

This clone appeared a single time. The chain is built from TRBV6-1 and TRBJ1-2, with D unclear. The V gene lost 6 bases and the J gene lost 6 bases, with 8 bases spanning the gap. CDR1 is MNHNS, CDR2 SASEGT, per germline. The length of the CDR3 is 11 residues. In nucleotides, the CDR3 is TGTGCCAGCAGCCGTTTAGATGGCTACACCTTC. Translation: CASSRLDGYTF.

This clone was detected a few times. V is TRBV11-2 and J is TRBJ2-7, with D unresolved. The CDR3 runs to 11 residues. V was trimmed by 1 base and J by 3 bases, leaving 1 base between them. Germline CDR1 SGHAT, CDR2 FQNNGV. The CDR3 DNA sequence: TGTGCCAGCAGCTTAGTCTACGAGCAGTACTTC. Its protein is CASSLVYEQYF.

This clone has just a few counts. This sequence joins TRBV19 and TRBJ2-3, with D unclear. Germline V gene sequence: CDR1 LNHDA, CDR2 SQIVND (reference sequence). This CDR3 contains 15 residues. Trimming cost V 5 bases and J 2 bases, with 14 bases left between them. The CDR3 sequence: CASSLLGINTDTQYF. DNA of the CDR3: TGTGCCAGTAGTCTCCTGGGCATAAACACAGATACGCAGTATTTT.

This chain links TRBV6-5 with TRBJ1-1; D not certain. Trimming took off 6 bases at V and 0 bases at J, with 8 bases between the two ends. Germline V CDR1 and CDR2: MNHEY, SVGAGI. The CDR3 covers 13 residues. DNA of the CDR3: TGTGCCAGCAGACGACATATGAACACTGAAGCTTTCTTT. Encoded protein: CASRRHMNTEAFF.

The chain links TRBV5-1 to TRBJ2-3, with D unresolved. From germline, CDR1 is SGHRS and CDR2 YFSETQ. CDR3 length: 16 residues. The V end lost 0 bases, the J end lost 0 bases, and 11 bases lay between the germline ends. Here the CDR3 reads CASSLGHADSTDTQYF. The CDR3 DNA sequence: TGCGCCAGCAGCTTGGGACACGCCGATAGCACAGATACGCAGTATTTT.

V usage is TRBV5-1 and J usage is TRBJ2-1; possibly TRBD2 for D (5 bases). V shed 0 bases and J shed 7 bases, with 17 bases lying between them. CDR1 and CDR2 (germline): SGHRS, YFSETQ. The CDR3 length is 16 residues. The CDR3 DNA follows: TGCGCCAGCAGCTTGGGTGGGGAAGCGGCCTGGAATGAGCAGTTCTTC. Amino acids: CASSLGGEAAWNEQFF.

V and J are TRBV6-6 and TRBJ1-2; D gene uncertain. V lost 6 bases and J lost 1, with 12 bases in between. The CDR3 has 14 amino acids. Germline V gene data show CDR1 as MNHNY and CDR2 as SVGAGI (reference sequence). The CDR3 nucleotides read TGTGCCAGCAGGGACCGTACTTATAACTATGGCTACACCTTC. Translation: CASRDRTYNYGYTF.

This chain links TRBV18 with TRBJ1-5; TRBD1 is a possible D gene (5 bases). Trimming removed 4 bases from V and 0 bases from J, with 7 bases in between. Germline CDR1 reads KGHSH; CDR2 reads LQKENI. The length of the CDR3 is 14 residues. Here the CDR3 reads CASSQGFSNQPQHF. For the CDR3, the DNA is TGTGCCAGCTCACAGGGGTTTAGCAATCAGCCCCAGCATTTT.

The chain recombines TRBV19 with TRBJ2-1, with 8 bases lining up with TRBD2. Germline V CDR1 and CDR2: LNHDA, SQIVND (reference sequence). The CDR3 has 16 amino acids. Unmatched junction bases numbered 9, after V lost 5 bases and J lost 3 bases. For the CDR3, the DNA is TGTGCCAGTAGTGTCAGTACTAGCGGAAGCTACAATGAGCAGTTCTTC. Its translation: CASSVSTSGSYNEQFF. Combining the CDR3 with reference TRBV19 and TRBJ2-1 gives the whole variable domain DGGITQSPKYLFRKEGQNVTLSCEQNLNHDAMYWYRQDPGQGLRLIYYSQIVNDFQKGDIAEGYSVSREKKESFPLTVTSAQKNPTAFYLCASSVSTSGSYNEQFFGPGTRLTVL.

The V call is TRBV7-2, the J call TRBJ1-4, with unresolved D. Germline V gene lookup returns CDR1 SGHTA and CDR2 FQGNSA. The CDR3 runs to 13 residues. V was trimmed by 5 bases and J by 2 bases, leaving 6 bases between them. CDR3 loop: CASSRSTNEKLFF. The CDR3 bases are TGTGCCAGCAGCCGATCCACTAATGAAAAACTGTTTTTT. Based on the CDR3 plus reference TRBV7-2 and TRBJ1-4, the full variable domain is GAGVSQSPSNKVTEKGKDVELRCDPISGHTALYWYRQSLGQGLEFLIYFQGNSAPDKSGLPSDRFSAERTGGSVSTLTIQRTQQEDSAVYLCASSRSTNEKLFFGSGTQLSVL.

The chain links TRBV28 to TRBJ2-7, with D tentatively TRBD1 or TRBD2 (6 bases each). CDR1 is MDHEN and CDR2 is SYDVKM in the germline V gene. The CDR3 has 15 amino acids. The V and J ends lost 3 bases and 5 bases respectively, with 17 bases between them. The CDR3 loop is CASSFANREVNEQYF. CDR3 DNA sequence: TGTGCCAGCAGTTTCGCCAACAGGGAGGTCAACGAGCAGTACTTC.

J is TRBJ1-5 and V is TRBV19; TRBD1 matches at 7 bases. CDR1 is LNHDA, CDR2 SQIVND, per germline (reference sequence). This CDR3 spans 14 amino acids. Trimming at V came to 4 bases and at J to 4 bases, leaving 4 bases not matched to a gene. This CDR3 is CASSRGTANQPQHF. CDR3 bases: TGTGCCAGTAGTAGGGGGACAGCTAATCAGCCCCAGCATTTT. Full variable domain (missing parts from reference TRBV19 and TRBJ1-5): DGGITQSPKYLFRKEGQNVTLSCEQNLNHDAMYWYRQDPGQGLRLIYYSQIVNDFQKGDIAEGYSVSREKKESFPLTVTSAQKNPTAFYLCASSRGTANQPQHFGDGTRLSIL.

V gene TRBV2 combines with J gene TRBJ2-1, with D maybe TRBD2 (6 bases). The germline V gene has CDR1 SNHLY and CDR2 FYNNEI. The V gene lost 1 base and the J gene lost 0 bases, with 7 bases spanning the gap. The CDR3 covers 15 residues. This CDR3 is CASSEGTNSYNEQFF. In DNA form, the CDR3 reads TGTGCCAGCAGTGAAGGGACTAACTCCTACAATGAGCAGTTCTTC. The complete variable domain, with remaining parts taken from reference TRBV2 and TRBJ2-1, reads EPEVTQTPSHQVTQMGQEVILRCVPISNHLYFYWYRQILGQKVEFLVSFYNNEISEKSEIFDDQFSVERPDGSNFTLKIRSTKLEDSAMYFCASSEGTNSYNEQFFGPGTRLTVL.

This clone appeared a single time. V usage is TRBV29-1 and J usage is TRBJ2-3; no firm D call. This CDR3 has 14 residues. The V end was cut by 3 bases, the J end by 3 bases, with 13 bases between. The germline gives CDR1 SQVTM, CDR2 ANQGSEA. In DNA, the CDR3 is TGCAGCGTTGACACTGGCCGAACGACAGATACGCAGTATTTT. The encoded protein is CSVDTGRTTDTQYF.

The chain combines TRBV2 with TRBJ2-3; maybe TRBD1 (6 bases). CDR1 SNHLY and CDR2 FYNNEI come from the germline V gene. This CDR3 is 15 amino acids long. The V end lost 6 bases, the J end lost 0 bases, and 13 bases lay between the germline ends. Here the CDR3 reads CASRGGRASTDTQYF. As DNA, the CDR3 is TGTGCCAGCAGAGGGGGTAGAGCTAGCACAGATACGCAGTATTTT.

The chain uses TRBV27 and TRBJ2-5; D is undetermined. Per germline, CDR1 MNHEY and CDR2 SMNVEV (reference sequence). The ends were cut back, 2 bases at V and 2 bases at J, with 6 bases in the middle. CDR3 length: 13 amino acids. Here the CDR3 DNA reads TGTGCCAGCAGTTTACCGGGTCAAGAGACCCAGTACTTC. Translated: CASSLPGQETQYF.

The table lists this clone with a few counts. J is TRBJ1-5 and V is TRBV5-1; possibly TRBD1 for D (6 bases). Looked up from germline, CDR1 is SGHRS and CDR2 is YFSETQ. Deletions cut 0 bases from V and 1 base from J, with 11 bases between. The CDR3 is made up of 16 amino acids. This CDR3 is CASSLGSTGSNQPQHF. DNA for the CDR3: TGCGCCAGCAGCTTGGGCTCCACAGGGAGCAATCAGCCCCAGCATTTT.